This T cell receptor (beta chain) was documented in a study of regulatory T cells in long-lasting Graves disease. Time point specified: persistent/refractory GD, antithyroid drugs over 5 years with positive TRAb. PBMCs were the source of the RNA used for TCR sequencing. CDR3-region Arm-PCR and iRepertoire HTBI primers produced the TCR beta libraries. From the multiplex PCR reads, TCRdb called clonotypes with MiXCR, one entry per CDR3 protein. The data hold 390,000 or so distinct CDR3 sequences, with about 23% observed a single time. This CDR3 region has 15 residues. V shed 2 bases, J shed 0 bases, and the junction held 5 bases outside the gene matches. The germline CDR1 and CDR2 sequences are GTSNPN and SVGIG (reference sequence).

The chain recombines TRBV30 with TRBJ2-7; 9 bases are a match to TRBD1. The TCR comes from a woman in her forties with Graves disease. The material was peripheral blood mononuclear cells (PBMCs), obtained when the disease was refractory, from a patient treated with antithyroid drugs. CDR3 protein: CAWSSGTGSSYEQYF. CDR3 in DNA: TGTGCCTGGAGTTCCGGGACAGGGAGCTCCTACGAGCAGTACTTC.